This T cell receptor (beta chain) was captured in a study of CD8 T cells in Susac syndrome. Findings and limits, study-wide: The CD4+ T cell repertoires of Susac syndrome were found to show no clonal expansion.

Sequencing of TCR beta, carried out with a high-throughput approach, was applied to CD8+ and CD4+ T cells from the blood. Negative isolation was applied to CD8+ and CD4+ T cells, and FACS enrichment was applied to TEMRA cells. This clonotype was detected once. The antigen remains undetermined. Random-hexamer reverse transcription was applied to roughly 0.5 to 1 ug RNA. Multiplex PCR with immunoSEQ amplified the TCR beta CDR3 across 54 Vbeta and 13 Jbeta. TCRdb used MiXCR to reprocess the immunoSEQ multiplex PCR reads, holding one entry per CDR3 protein. Found here are around 190,000 distinct CDR3 sequences, 90% to 95% of them singletons; the top ten hold roughly 0.12%. Germline V gene lookup returns CDR1 SEHNR and CDR2 FQNEAQ (reference sequence). The CDR3 length is 15 residues. Between the trimmed V and J ends, which lost 1 base and 2 bases, there was a span of 9 bases.

The V gene is TRBV7-9, the J gene TRBJ1-5; D unclear. The sample taken for sequencing was CD4+ T cells from PBMCs. This receptor was obtained from a human donor with Susac syndrome. The CDR3 reads CASSLGRQGNQPQHF. The CDR3 DNA reads as TGTGCCAGCAGCTTAGGACGGCAGGGCAATCAGCCCCAGCATTTT.